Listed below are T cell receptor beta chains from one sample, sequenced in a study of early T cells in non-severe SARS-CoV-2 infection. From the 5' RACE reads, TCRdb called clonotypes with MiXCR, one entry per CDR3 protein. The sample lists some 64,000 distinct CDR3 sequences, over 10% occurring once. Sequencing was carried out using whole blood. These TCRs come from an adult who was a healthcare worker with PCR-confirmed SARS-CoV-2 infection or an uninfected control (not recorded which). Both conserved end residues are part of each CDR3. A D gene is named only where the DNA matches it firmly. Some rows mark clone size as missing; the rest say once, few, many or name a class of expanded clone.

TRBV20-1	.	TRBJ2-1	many	TGCAGTGCTACACCGGGACTGAGAAGCTCCTACAATGAGCAGTTCTTC	CSATPGLRSSYNEQFF
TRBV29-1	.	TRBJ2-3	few	TGCAGCGTTGGTCGCTCAGATACGCAGTATTTT	CSVGRSDTQYF
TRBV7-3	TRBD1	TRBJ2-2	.	TGTGCCAGCAGCAATCGTCAGGGGGCGCGAACCGGGGAGCTGTTTTTT	CASSNRQGARTGELFF
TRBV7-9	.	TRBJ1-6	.	TGTGCCAGCAGCTTAGCGGAGGGCGTTAATTCACCCCTCCACTTT	CASSLAEGVNSPLHF
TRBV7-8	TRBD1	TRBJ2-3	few	TGTGCCAGCAGCTTAGCGGGACAGCCAAGTGGAGATACGCAGTATTTT	CASSLAGQPSGDTQYF
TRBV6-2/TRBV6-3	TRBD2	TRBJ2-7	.	TGTGCCAGCAGTCCGAGCGGGAGCGTTTCCTACGAGCAGTACTTC	CASSPSGSVSYEQYF
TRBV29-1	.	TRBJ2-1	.	TGCAGCGTTGAATCCGGAGATGAGCAGTTCTTC	CSVESGDEQFF
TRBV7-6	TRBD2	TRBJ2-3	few	TGTGCCAGCAGCAACCGAGGACTAGCGGGAGGGTTCGCGGATACGCAGTATTTT	CASSNRGLAGGFADTQYF
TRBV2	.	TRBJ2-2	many	TGTGCCAGCAGTGGGGACACCGGGGAGCTGTTTTTT	CASSGDTGELFF
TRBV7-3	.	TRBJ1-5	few	TGTGCCAGCAGCTCCGACGAATCGATTGTATCGAATCAGCCCCAGCATTTT	CASSSDESIVSNQPQHF
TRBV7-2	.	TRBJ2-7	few	TGTGCCAGCAGCTTCGGGCTAGCGTCTTCCTACGAGCAGTACTTC	CASSFGLASSYEQYF
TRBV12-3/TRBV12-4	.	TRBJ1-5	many	TGTGCCAGCAGGAGAAGTAGCAATCAGCCCCAGCATTTT	CASRRSSNQPQHF
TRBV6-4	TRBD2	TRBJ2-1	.	TGTGCCAGCAGTGAGAGTCTAGCGGACAATGAGCAGTTCTTC	CASSESLADNEQFF
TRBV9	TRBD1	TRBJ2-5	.	TGTGCCAGCAGCGTAGTCGGGACAGGGGGTGAGACCCAGTACTTC	CASSVVGTGGETQYF
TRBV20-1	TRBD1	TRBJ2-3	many	TGCAGTGCTAGAAGACAGGGGCTAACTACAGATACGCAGTATTTT	CSARRQGLTTDTQYF
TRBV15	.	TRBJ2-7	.	TGTGCCACCAGCAGAGATTTCAAGTTGCAGTACTTC	CATSRDFKLQYF
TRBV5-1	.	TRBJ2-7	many	TGCGCCAGCAGCATGACACGAGACAGGAGCTCCTACGAGCAGTACTTC	CASSMTRDRSSYEQYF
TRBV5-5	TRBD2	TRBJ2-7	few	TGTGCCAGCAGCTTGGGGACTAGCGGGTCCCTGGAGGAGCAGTACTTC	CASSLGTSGSLEEQYF
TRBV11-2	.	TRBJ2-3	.	TGTGCCAGCAGCACACAGCCCACAGATACGCAGTATTTT	CASSTQPTDTQYF
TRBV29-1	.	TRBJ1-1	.	TGCAGCGTTCGGGACCCTCGGGTTCAAGCTTTCTTT	CSVRDPRVQAFF
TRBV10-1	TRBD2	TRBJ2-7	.	TGCGCCAGCAGTGAGTCCGGGGGGGACGAGCAGTACTTC	CASSESGGDEQYF
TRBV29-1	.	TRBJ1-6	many	TGCAGCGTTGGGACAAGCTATAATTCACCCCTCCACTTT	CSVGTSYNSPLHF
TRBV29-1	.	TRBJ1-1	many	TGCAGCGCACTAGGACAGACACCCGAAGCTTTCTTT	CSALGQTPEAFF
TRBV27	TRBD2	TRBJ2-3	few	TGTGCCAGCAGTTTATCTAGCGGGAGGGCCGATACGCAGTATTTT	CASSLSSGRADTQYF
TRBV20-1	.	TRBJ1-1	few	TGCAGTATCCGGCCGGGGTCTGTTAACACTGAAGCTTTCTTT	CSIRPGSVNTEAFF
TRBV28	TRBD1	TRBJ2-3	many	TGTGCCAGCAGTTTTTCTGGTATCCCTGGGAGGACAGGGGATTATAGCACAGATACGCAGTATTTT	CASSFSGIPGRTGDYSTDTQYF
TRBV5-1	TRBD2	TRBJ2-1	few	TGCGCCAGCAGGGCAGGGACTAGCGGGAGGGCCATAGATGAGCAGTTCTTC	CASRAGTSGRAIDEQFF
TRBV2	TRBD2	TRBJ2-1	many	TGTGCCAGCAGTGGCCATACTAGCGGGACTAGCGGGAAGGGTAAGCAGTTCTTC	CASSGHTSGTSGKGKQFF
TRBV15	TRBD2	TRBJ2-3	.	TGTGCCACCAGCAGAGAGGCAGCGGGAGGGCCTCTCACAGATACGCAGTATTTT	CATSREAAGGPLTDTQYF
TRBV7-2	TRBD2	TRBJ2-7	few	TGTGCCAGCAGCTTAACTGCCAGCGGGAGGGCCTACGAGCAGTACTTC	CASSLTASGRAYEQYF
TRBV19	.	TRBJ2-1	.	TGTGCCAGTAGTAGAACTTTCCAGGGTAAAAATGAGCAGTTCTTC	CASSRTFQGKNEQFF
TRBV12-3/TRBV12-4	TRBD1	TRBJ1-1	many	TGTGCCAGCAGTTTACACATGAGAGGCTTTACAGGACAGGGTATATATGCTGAAGCTTTCTTT	CASSLHMRGFTGQGIYAEAFF
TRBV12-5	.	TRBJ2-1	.	TGTGCTAGTGGTCAATCTAATGAGCAGTTCTTC	CASGQSNEQFF
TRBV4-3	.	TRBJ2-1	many	TGCGCCAGCAGCCTGGCGACGGGAAGCTCCTACAATGAGCAGTTCTTC	CASSLATGSSYNEQFF
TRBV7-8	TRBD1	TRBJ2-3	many	TGTGCCAGCAGCCGCCGGGACAGCCTCACAGATACGCAGTATTTT	CASSRRDSLTDTQYF
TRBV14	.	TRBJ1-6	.	TGTGCCAGCCCCCCCCGCGGGATTTGCCAAAATTCACCCCTCCACTTT	CASPPRGICQNSPLHF
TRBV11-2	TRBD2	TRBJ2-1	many	TGTGCCAGCGATACTAGCGGGGGCTCCTACAATGAGCAGTTCTTC	CASDTSGGSYNEQFF
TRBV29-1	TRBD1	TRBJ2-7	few	TGCAGCTTTTCCTTGGGGGGACAGGGAATTTCGAGCCGACACTACGAGCAGTACTTC	CSFSLGGQGISSRHYEQYF
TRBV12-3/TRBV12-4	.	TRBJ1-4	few	TGTGCCAGCAGAAAGGCTAATGAAAAACTGTTTTTT	CASRKANEKLFF
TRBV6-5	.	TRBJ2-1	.	TGTGCCAGCAGCCCGCGCTTTCGGGAGCGCAATGAGCAGTTCTTC	CASSPRFRERNEQFF
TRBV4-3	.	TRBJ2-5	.	TGCGCCAGCAGCCAAGGTTCTCAGGGAATCCAAGAGACCCAGTACTTC	CASSQGSQGIQETQYF
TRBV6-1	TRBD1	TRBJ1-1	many	TGTGCCAGCAGGGGACAGGGGATGAACACTGAAGCTTTCTTT	CASRGQGMNTEAFF
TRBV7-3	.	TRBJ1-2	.	TGTGCCAGCAGCTTAAACAGACAGAGTGGCTACACCTTC	CASSLNRQSGYTF
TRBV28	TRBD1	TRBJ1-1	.	TGTGCCAGCAGTTTATGGGGGGACAGGGTCATTGAAGCTTTCTTT	CASSLWGDRVIEAFF
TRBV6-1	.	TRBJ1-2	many	TGTGCCAGCATCATATTGGGGAACGGAAACTATGGCTACACCTTC	CASIILGNGNYGYTF
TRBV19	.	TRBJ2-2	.	TGTGCCAGTAGTATAGGCTCGCAGGTGTTAGCCGGGGAGCTGTTTTTT	CASSIGSQVLAGELFF
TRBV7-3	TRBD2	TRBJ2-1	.	TGTGCCAGCAGCTTAGGAGCGGGAGGGGCCTACAATGAGCAGTTCTTC	CASSLGAGGAYNEQFF
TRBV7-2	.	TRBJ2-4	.	TGTGCCAGCAGCTCAACAGGGTGGGACATTCAGTACTTC	CASSSTGWDIQYF
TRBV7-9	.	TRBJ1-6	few	TGTGCCAGCAGCCCCGAACAGTATAATTCACCCCTCCACTTT	CASSPEQYNSPLHF
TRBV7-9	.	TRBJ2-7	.	TGTGCCAGCAGCTCCGGGGGGCAGTACTTC	CASSSGGQYF
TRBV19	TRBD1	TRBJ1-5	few	TGTGCCAGTAGTAGACCGACAGGGACGGGCAATCAGCCCCAGCATTTT	CASSRPTGTGNQPQHF
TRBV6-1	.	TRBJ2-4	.	TGTGCCAGCAGATCCGTCGGGAATTACATTCAGTACTTC	CASRSVGNYIQYF
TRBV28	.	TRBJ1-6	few	TGTGCCAGCAGTCCCACCGGGACCGCGAATTCACCCCTCCACTTT	CASSPTGTANSPLHF
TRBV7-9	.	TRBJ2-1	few	TGTGCCAGCCTTTTTGACGGCGGCCTCCATGAGCAGTTCTTC	CASLFDGGLHEQFF
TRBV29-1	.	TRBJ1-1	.	TGCAGCGTAGGGACCTTTACCCCTGAAGCTTTCTTT	CSVGTFTPEAFF
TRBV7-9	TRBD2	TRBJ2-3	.	TGTGCCAGCAGCTTCCTAGCGGGAGAGGGAGATTTT	CASSFLAGEGDF
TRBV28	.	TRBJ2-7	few	TGTGCCAGCAGTTTATATTGGCAGGTCTCCTACGAGCAGTACTTC	CASSLYWQVSYEQYF